This T cell receptor (beta chain) was profiled in a study of T cells after yellow fever vaccination. Study at large: Preparation of the low-cell-number fractions used SMART-Seq v4 Ultra Low Input. Whole-study findings and limits: It was a small share of clonotypes that appeared in both CD4 and CD8 compartments. By day 5 rather than day 15, the secondary response had peaked, though it was weaker. The booster response re-showed most primary clones: 96% CD4, more than 80% CD8.

Each CDR3 protein is one row after TCRdb ran MiXCR on the 5' RACE reads. The table includes 450,000 to 550,000 distinct CDR3 sequences, just over 20% detected once. This CDR3 has 14 residues. Germline-derived CDR1 and CDR2 are SGHRS and YFSETQ. Deletions cut 4 bases from V and 2 bases from J, with 12 bases between. To note about this clonotype: Its antigen is not identified.

The sequencing used PBMCs, collected 21 days after the first yellow fever vaccination. J is TRBJ2-5 and V is TRBV5-1, with a possible D match to TRBD1 (5 bases). The sequence was collected from a man between 18 and 35 years old who received the YFV17D yellow fever vaccine. The CDR3 coding sequence is TGCGCCAGCAGCGAGAGGACATCTCAAGAGACCCAGTACTTC. It codes for CASSERTSQETQYF.